This TCR beta chain was identified in a study of blood T cells in healthy people across ages. The CDR3 length is 11 residues. V lost 5 bases and J lost 7, with 9 bases in between. Germline lookup yields CDR1 SEHNR and CDR2 FQNEAQ (reference sequence). The authors ran a second PCR of about 6 to 12 cycles using a sample-barcoded 5' primer and a J-beta primer mix. TCRdb ran MiXCR on the 5' RACE reads and lists one entry per CDR3 protein. The sample has approximately 1,000,000 distinct CDR3 sequences, 30% to 40% seen once. Peripheral blood, approximately 10 milliliters per donor, was collected. The chain has TRBV7-9 and TRBJ2-7; D gene uncertain. This TCR derives from a man between 18 and 29 years old in good health. Material: blood. The CDR3 sequence: CASSPWEEQYF. The DNA for the CDR3 is TGTGCCAGCAGCCCCTGGGAAGAGCAGTACTTC.